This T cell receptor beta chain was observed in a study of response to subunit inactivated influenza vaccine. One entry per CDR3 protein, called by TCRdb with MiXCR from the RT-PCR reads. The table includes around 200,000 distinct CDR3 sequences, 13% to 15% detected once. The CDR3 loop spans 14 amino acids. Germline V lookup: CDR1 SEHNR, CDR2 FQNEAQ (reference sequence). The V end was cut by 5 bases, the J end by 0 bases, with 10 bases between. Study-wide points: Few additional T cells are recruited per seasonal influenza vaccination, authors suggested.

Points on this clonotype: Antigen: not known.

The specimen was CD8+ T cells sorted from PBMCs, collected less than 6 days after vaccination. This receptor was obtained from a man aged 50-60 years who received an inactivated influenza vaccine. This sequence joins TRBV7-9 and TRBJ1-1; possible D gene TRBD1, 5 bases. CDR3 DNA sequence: TGTGCCAGCAGCCCGACAGTTATGAACACTGAAGCTTTCTTT. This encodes CASSPTVMNTEAFF.